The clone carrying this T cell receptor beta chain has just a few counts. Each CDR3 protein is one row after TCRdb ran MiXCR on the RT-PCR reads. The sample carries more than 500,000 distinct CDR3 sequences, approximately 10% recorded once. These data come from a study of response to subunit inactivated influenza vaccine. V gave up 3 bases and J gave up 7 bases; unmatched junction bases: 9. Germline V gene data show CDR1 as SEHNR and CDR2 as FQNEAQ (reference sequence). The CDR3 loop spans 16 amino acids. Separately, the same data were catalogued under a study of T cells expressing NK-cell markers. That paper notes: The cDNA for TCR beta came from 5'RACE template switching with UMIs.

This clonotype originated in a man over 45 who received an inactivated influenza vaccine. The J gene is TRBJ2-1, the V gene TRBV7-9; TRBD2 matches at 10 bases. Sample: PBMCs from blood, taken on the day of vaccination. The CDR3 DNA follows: TGTGCCAGCAGCTTTCCCAGGGCTAGCGGGGGAAATGAGCAGTTCTTC. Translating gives CASSFPRASGGNEQFF.